This entry is about one T cell receptor (beta chain). Profiling relied on immunoSEQ multiplex PCR, and the TCRdb table lists in-frame clones only, not all of them. The table has approximately 140,000 clones, more than 90% seen once. The entry originates in a study of control samples from healthy donors and cancer patients. CDR3 length: 16 amino acids. CDR1 is MNHNS and CDR2 is SASEGT in the germline V gene. With V trimmed by 0 bases and J by 2 bases, 3 bases remained unmatched. This clonotype was sampled from a man aged 30-40 years in good health. The chain uses TRBV6-1 and TRBJ1-4, with 7 nucleotides matching TRBD1. Sequencing used blood. CDR3 sequence: CASSEARGETNEKLFF. The CDR3 nucleotides are TGTGCCAGCAGTGAAGCCAGGGGGGAGACTAATGAAAAACTGTTTTTT.